The source of this T cell receptor (beta chain) is a study of blood T cell repertoires in COVID-19. CDR3 size: 13 residues. V lost 6 bases to trimming and J lost 4 bases; unmatched junction nucleotides: 5. Germline CDR1 is SQVTM and CDR2 is ANQGSEA. Assay used: immunoSEQ multiplex PCR; TCRdb lists only in-frame clones, some missing. The sample has about 49,000 clones; approximately 85% are singletons. The sequenced sample was peripheral blood. The chain employs TRBV29-1 and TRBJ1-1; 10 bases match TRBD1. This TCR was recovered from an older woman with acute or convalescent COVID-19. This CDR3 is CSVRTGGGTEAFF. CDR3 DNA: TGCAGCGTACGGACAGGGGGAGGCACTGAAGCTTTCTTT. Full variable domain (outside the CDR3, taken from reference TRBV29-1 and TRBJ1-1): SAVISQKPSRDICQRGTSLTIQCQVDSQVTMMFWYRQQPGQSLTLIATANQGSEATYESGFVIDKFPISRPNLTFSTLTVSNMSPEDSSIYLCSVRTGGGTEAFFGQGTRLTVV.